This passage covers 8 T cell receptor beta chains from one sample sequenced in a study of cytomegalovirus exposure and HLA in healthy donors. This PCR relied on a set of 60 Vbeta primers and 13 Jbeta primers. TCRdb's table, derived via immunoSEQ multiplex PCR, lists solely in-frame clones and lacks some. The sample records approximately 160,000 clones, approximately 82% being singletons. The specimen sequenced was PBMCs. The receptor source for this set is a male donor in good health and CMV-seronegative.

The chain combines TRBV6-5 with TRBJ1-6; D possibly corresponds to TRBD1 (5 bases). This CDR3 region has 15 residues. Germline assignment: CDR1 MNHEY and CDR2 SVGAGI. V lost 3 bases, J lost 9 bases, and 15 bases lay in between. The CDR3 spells CASSYLAEGTSPLHF. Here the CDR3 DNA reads TGTGCCAGCAGTTATCTCGCGGAGGGGACTTCACCCCTCCACTTT.

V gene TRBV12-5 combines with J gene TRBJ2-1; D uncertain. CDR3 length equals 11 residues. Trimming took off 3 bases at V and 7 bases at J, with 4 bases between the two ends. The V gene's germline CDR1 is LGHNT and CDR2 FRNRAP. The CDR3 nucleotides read TGTGCTAGTGGTTTTACAAATGAGCAGTTCTTC. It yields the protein CASGFTNEQFF.

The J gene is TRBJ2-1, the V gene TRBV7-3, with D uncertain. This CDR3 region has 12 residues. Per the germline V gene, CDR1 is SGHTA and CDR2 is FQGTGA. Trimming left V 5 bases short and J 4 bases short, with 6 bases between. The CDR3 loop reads CASSTGYNEQFF. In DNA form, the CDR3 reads TGTGCCAGCAGCACCGGGTACAATGAGCAGTTCTTC.

CDR3 loop: CASRQGTSGPYEQYF. In DNA form, the CDR3 reads TGTGCCAGTAGACAAGGGACTAGCGGGCCCTACGAGCAGTACTTC. The rearrangement links TRBV19 to TRBJ2-7, with 12 bases fitting TRBD2. V shed 6 bases and J 2 bases; nucleotides not matched to a gene: 5. Germline values: CDR1 LNHDA, CDR2 SQIVND (reference sequence). This CDR3 is built from 15 residues.

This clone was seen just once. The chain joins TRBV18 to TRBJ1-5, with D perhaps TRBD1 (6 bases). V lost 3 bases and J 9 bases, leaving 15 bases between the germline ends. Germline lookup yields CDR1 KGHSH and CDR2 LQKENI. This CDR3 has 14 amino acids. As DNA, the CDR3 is TGTGCCAGCTCACCCCGGACAGAGTTCTCGCCCCAGCATTTT. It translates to CASSPRTEFSPQHF.

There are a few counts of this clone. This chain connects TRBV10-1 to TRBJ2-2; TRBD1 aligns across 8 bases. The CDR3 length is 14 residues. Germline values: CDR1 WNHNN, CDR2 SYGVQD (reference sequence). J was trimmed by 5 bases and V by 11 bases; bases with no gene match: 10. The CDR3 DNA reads TGCGCCGGCGATGGACAGGGCGAGACCGGGGAGCTGTTTTTT. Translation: CAGDGQGETGELFF.

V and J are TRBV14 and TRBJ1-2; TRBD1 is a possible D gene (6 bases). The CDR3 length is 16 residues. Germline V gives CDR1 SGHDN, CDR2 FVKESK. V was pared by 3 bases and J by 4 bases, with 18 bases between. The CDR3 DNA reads TGTGCCAGCAGCCACCCACCGGGACAACCCTTCTATGGCTACACCTTC. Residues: CASSHPPGQPFYGYTF.

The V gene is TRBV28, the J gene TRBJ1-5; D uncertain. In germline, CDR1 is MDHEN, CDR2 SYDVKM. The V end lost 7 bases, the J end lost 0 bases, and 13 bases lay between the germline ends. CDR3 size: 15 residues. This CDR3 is CASMTLLYSNQPQHF. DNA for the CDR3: TGTGCCAGCATGACACTCCTCTATAGCAATCAGCCCCAGCATTTT.